A single sample is the source of the 18 T cell receptor beta chains below, sequenced in a study of tumor-infiltrating lymphocytes in primary liver carcinoma. DNA and RNA were both co-extracted from approximately 20-30 mg of bulk tissue that had not been sorted. Priming with a constant-region primer yielded TCR beta cDNA from about 500 ng total RNA. Modified slightly, ARM-PCR produced TCR beta libraries over three nested multiplex PCR rounds. TRBV1-TRBV30 forward primers paired with a C-beta reverse primer drove the first two PCR rounds, around 9 cycles each. TCRdb analysed the multiplex PCR reads with MiXCR anew, one entry per CDR3 protein. The sample includes approximately 22,000 distinct CDR3 sequences, roughly 78% of them seen just once. Sequenced input: liver tumor tissue from sampling region 1. The sample's subset: tumor region T1, superior pole. Receptor source: a man in his forties or fifties with primary liver carcinoma and hepatitis B virus infection.

J is TRBJ1-2 and V is TRBV10-3; unclear D gene. V lost 4 bases to trimming and J lost 13 bases, with 19 bases between them. The CDR3 has 13 amino acids. Germline assignment: CDR1 ENHRY and CDR2 SYGVKD. The CDR3 bases are TGTGCCATCAGTGGGCAGGCTAACTATGGCCTCACCTTC. This codes for CAISGQANYGLTF.

V usage is TRBV5-6 and J usage is TRBJ2-1; unclear D gene. The CDR3 contains 13 residues. CDR1 and CDR2 (germline): SGHDT, YYEEEE. V gave up 2 bases and J gave up 8 bases, with 11 bases separating them. The CDR3, as DNA: TGTGCCAGCAGCTTTGGTAGAAGCGATGAGCAGTTCTTC. Translating it yields CASSFGRSDEQFF.

Concerning this clonotype itself: The conserved phenylalanine or tryptophan normally closing the CDR3 is absent here, so this likely arose from a read error. The chain combines TRBV28 with TRBJ1-1; D perhaps matches TRBD1 (6 bases). Between the trimmed V and J ends, which lost 11 bases and 2 bases, there was a span of 15 bases. CDR3 length: 13 residues. Germline CDR1 is MDHEN and CDR2 is SYDVKM. CDR3 DNA: TGTGCCGCCCTGAACAGGGCAAACACTGAAGCTTTCTCT. Translated, it gives CAALNRANTEAFS.

Worth noting for this clonotype: Mismatch with germline at one junction end may stem from a read error. The rearrangement links TRBV5-4 to TRBJ2-3; either TRBD1 or TRBD2 may supply D (5 bases each). Germline V CDR1 and CDR2: SGHNT, YYREEE (reference sequence). CDR3 length: 14 residues. CDR3 loop: CAISPGTTLNTQYF. DNA for the CDR3: TGTGCCATCAGCCCCGGGACCACACTTAATACGCAGTATTTT.

CDR3 region: CASSSPPRNLRELFF. Written as DNA, the CDR3 is TGCGCCAGCAGCTCACCACCTAGGAACCTTCGGGAGCTGTTTTTT. The rearrangement joins TRBV5-1 to TRBJ2-2; D gene uncertain. Looked up from germline, CDR1 is SGHRS and CDR2 is YFSETQ. The length of the CDR3 is 15 residues. The ends were cut back, 3 bases at V and 9 bases at J, with 18 bases in the middle.

Concerning this clonotype: One junction end does not reproduce the germline sequence, and a read error may be involved. V usage is TRBV6-2 or TRBV6-3 and J usage is TRBJ1-5, with a possible D match to TRBD1 (5 bases). The CDR3 has 15 amino acids. Per the germline V gene, CDR1 is MNHEY and CDR2 is SVGEGT. DNA of the CDR3: TGTGCCAGCACCCTCGACAGTTATAGCAATCAGTCCCATCACTTT. Residues: CASTLDSYSNQSHHF.

This chain links TRBV6-2 or TRBV6-3 with TRBJ1-5, with 10 bases matching TRBD1. Trimming cost V 8 bases and J 2 bases; bases outside gene matches: 6. CDR3 size: 15 residues. Germline V CDR1 and CDR2: MNHEY, SVGEGT. DNA for the CDR3: TGTGCCAGCGGGGGGACAGGGGTTGGCAATCAGCCCCAGCATTTT. Translating gives CASGGTGVGNQPQHF.

This clonotype was counted many times. The V gene is TRBV9, the J gene TRBJ2-7; TRBD1 matches 9 bases. Germline V gives CDR1 SGDLS, CDR2 YYNGEE. This CDR3 comprises 15 residues. The trim removed 3 bases at V and 5 bases at J, leaving 9 bases unmatched. Written as DNA, the CDR3 is TGTGCCAGCAGCGCCGGACCGGGACAGGGTGACGAGCAGTACTTC. Its protein is CASSAGPGQGDEQYF. The complete variable domain, with remaining parts taken from reference TRBV9 and TRBJ2-7, reads DSGVTQTPKHLITATGQRVTLRCSPRSGDLSVYWYQQSLDQGLQFLIQYYNGEERAKGNILERFSAQQFPDLHSELNLSSLELGDSALYFCASSAGPGQGDEQYFGPGTRLTVT.

Concerning this clonotype itself: Just one base apart from a much larger clone, this may be a read error. This chain uses TRBV12-3 or TRBV12-4 with TRBJ2-1, with D unresolved. The CDR3 is 12 amino acids. Here the CDR3 reads CTSSLPTLEQFF. In nucleotides, the CDR3 is TGTACCAGTAGTTTACCGACCCTTGAACAGTTCTTC.

With regard to this clonotype: One end of the junction does not line up with germline, which may come from a read error. CDR3 bases: TGTGCCAACAGCTTAGCGAGGTTAGCCCTGGGAAAAAAAGAGTCCCAGTACTTC. Residues: CANSLARLALGKKESQYF. This rearrangement joins TRBV11-2 to TRBJ2-5, with a weak D call TRBD2 (5 bases). CDR3 length equals 18 residues. Germline V lookup: CDR1 SGHAT, CDR2 FQNNGV.

Points on this clonotype: The CDR3 carries no conserved terminal phenylalanine or tryptophan, so it likely arises from a read error. The DNA is left out, because the CDR3 cannot be placed on it with certainty; the CDR3 is given as TCRdb lists it. V is TRBV11-2 and J is TRBJ1-2. The CDR3 spans 13 residues, counting both ends. In germline, CDR1 is SGHAT, CDR2 FQNNGV. CDR3 in amino acids: CTSSLGANYGCTS.

The chain couples TRBV11-2 to TRBJ2-1; possible D gene TRBD1, 5 bases. The CDR3 contains 14 residues. CDR1 SGHAT and CDR2 FQNNGV come from the germline V gene. CDR3 residues: CTGSLYRLVSEQFF. CDR3 DNA sequence: TGTACCGGCAGCTTATACAGGCTAGTTAGTGAGCAGTTCTTC.

As regards this clonotype: A read error may produce the germline difference seen at one junction end. The chain joins TRBV7-9 to TRBJ2-1; maybe TRBD1 (6 bases). CDR3 length equals 17 residues. CDR1 SEHNR and CDR2 FQNEAQ come from the germline V gene (reference sequence). This CDR3 is CVSSLPYQGPKTNEQFF. As DNA, the CDR3 is TGTGTCAGCAGTTTACCATATCAGGGGCCTAAAACAAATGAACAGTTCTTC.

The chain combines TRBV7-9 with TRBJ1-2; no firm D call. CDR3 length: 16 residues. The ends were cut back, 5 bases at V and 8 bases at J, with 24 bases in the middle. In germline, CDR1 is SEHNR, CDR2 FQNEAQ (reference sequence). Written as DNA, the CDR3 is TGTGCCAGCAGCCCCGAAGGCAGGCTGTTCCAGTACGGCTACACCTTC. Protein product: CASSPEGRLFQYGYTF.

This clonotype was picked up a small number of times. The gene calls are TRBV6-1 and TRBJ2-1; 9 positions agree with TRBD2. Trimming cost V 10 bases and J 5 bases; bases outside gene matches: 9. The CDR3 runs 14 residues. CDR1 is MNHNS, CDR2 SASEGT, per germline. The CDR3 is CATWASGDHNEQFF. In nucleotides, the CDR3 is TGTGCCACATGGGCTAGCGGGGACCACAATGAGCAGTTCTTC.

On this clonotype itself: At one of its ends the junction is not consistent with the germline gene, which may arise from a read error. The rearrangement joins TRBV5-5 to TRBJ1-1; the D gene is possibly TRBD1 (5 bases). This CDR3 has 17 amino acids. The germline V gene encodes CDR1 SGHKS and CDR2 YYEKEE (reference sequence). Written as DNA, the CDR3 is TGTGCCAGCAGCTTGGGGGACCTGTCCAGCTTGAACGCTGAAACTTTCTTT. Amino acids: CASSLGDLSSLNAETFF.

For this clonotype: The CDR3 carries no conserved terminal phenylalanine or tryptophan, so it likely arises from a read error. V gene TRBV10-3 combines with J gene TRBJ2-7; 16 bases line up with TRBD2. From germline, CDR1 is ENHRY and CDR2 SYGVKD. This CDR3 has 19 amino acids. The ends lost 7 bases at V and 8 bases at J; junction bases unmatched: 20. CDR3 residues: CAITKRSGLAGGFSYKQYL. The CDR3 nucleotides read TGTGCCATCACCAAACGATCGGGACTAGCGGGAGGGTTCTCTTACAAGCAGTACTTA.

A word on this clonotype: At one end, the junction sequence differs from germline, possibly due to a read error. The chain carries TRBV7-9 and TRBJ1-1; D is unresolved. The CDR3 runs to 13 residues. The germline V gene has CDR1 SEHNR and CDR2 FQNEAQ (reference sequence). CDR3 DNA sequence: TGTGCCAGCAGCAGACTCTTGAACACTGAATCTTCCTTT. It encodes CASSRLLNTESSF.